This section outlines one T cell receptor (beta chain) sequence together with its context. Its antigen is unidentified. The sample belongs to a study of cytomegalovirus exposure and HLA in healthy donors. Study-wide points: In a later analysis, an Asian-associated ancestry cluster reportedly showed fewer N-insertions than the roughly 700-donor mean.

The CDR3 contains 13 residues. Germline lookup yields CDR1 MNHEY and CDR2 SVGAGI. Trimming took off 5 bases at V and 4 bases at J, with 11 bases between the two ends. PCR amplification relied on 60 Vbeta primers (plus 13 Jbeta primers). Libraries were prepared by immunoSEQ multiplex PCR; TCRdb keeps only in-frame clonotypes and omits some of them. The sample carries around 200,000 clones, 60% to 85% recorded once. The chain is built from TRBV6-5 and TRBJ1-1; D is undetermined. The sequenced sample consisted of PBMCs. The receptor was isolated from a male donor in good health and CMV-seronegative. The CDR3 loop is CASSTTGVTEAFF. CDR3 nucleotide sequence: TGTGCCAGCAGTACAACCGGGGTCACTGAAGCTTTCTTT.